Detailed here is one T cell receptor (beta chain). Enrollees, about 18 to 89 years old, lived in 20 to 25 US areas. Before being deemed recovered, Cohort 3 donors had two negative PCRs, clearance, or symptom resolution. V lost 6 bases and J lost 0, with 11 bases in between. Germline CDR1 reads LNHDA; CDR2 reads SQIVND (reference sequence). The CDR3 runs to 14 residues. The data were obtained in a study of blood T cell repertoires in COVID-19. The wider study: Sample material is recorded as cDNA or gDNA derived from T cells, B-cell-depleted T cells, or PBMCs.

Sequencing was performed with immunoSEQ multiplex PCR; in TCRdb, only in-frame clones are kept and a portion is missing. Of over 200,000 clones in the sample, nearly 90% were seen once. This receptor was identified in a man in his thirties or forties who had recovered from COVID-19. The sample taken for sequencing was PBMCs or T cells enriched from blood (not recorded which). The chain uses TRBV19 and TRBJ1-1; D unresolved. Here the CDR3 DNA reads TGTGCCAGTAGGACGGGTCCATTGAACACTGAAGCTTTCTTT. Translated: CASRTGPLNTEAFF. The entire variable domain, with the rest obtained from reference TRBV19 and TRBJ1-1, is as follows: DGGITQSPKYLFRKEGQNVTLSCEQNLNHDAMYWYRQDPGQGLRLIYYSQIVNDFQKGDIAEGYSVSREKKESFPLTVTSAQKNPTAFYLCASRTGPLNTEAFFGQGTRLTVV.